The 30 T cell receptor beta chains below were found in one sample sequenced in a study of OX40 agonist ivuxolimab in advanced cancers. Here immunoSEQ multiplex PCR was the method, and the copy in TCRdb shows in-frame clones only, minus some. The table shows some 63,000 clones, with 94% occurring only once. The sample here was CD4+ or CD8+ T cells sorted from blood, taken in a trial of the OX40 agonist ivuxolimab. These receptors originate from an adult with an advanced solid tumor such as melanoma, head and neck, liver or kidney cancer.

This chain's CDR3 is CASTQTGLLTDNEQFF. CDR3 in DNA: TGTGCCAGCACCCAGACGGGACTCCTAACCGACAATGAGCAGTTCTTC. The V call is TRBV28, the J call TRBJ2-1, with D perhaps matching TRBD2 (6 bases). V shed 7 bases and J shed 5 bases, with 21 bases lying between them. This CDR3 contains 16 residues. Germline-derived CDR1 and CDR2 are MDHEN and SYDVKM.

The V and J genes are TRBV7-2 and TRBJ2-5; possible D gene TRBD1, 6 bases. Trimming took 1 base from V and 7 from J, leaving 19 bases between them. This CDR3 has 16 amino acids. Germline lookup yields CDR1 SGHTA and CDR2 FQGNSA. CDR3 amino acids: CASSLGVGGTTSTQYF. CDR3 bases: TGTGCCAGCAGCTTAGGTGTTGGGGGCACAACTTCGACCCAGTACTTC.

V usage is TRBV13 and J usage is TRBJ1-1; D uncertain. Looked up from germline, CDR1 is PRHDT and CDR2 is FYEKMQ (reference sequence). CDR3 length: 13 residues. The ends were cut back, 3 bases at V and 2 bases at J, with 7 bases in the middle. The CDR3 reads CASSLGLNTEAFF. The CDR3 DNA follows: TGTGCCAGCAGCTTGGGCCTTAACACTGAAGCTTTCTTT.

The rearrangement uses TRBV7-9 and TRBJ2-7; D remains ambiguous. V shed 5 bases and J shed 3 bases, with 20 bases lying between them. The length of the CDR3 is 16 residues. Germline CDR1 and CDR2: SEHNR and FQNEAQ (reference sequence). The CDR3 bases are TGTGCCAGCAGCCCGTCAGGCGGCGGACGATTCTACGAGCAGTACTTC. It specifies CASSPSGGGRFYEQYF.

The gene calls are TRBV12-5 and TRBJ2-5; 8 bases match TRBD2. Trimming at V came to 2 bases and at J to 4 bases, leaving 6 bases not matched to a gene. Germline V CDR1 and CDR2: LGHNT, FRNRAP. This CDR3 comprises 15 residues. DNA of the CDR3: TGTGCTAGTGGTTTGAGCGGGAGAATTGGAGAGACCCAGTACTTC. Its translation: CASGLSGRIGETQYF.

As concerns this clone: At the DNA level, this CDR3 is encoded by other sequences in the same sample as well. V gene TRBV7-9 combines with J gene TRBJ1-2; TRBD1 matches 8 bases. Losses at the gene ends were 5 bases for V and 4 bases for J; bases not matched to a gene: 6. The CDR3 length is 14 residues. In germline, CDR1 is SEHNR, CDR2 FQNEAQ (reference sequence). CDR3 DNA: TGTGCCAGCAGCCGCGACAGGGGCGTCTATGGCTACACCTTC. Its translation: CASSRDRGVYGYTF.

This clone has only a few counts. CDR3 sequence: CASSKATGELFF. The DNA for the CDR3 is TGTGCCAGCAGTAAGGCGACCGGGGAGCTGTTTTTT. The chain uses TRBV6-1 and TRBJ2-2; D gene ambiguous. Germline-derived CDR1 and CDR2 are MNHNS and SASEGT. Trimming took off 5 bases at V and 5 bases at J, with 6 bases between the two ends. CDR3 length: 12 residues.

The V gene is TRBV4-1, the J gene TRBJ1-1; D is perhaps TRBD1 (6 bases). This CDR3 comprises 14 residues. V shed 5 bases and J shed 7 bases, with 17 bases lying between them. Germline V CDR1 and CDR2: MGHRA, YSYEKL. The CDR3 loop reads CASSYRETTDEAFF. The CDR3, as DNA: TGCGCCAGCAGCTACAGGGAAACCACCGATGAAGCTTTCTTT.

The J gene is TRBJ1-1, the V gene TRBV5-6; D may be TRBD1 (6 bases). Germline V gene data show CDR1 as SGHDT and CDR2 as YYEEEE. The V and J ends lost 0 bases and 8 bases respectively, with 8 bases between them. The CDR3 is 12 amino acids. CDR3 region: CASSLVQGEAFF. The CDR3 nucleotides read TGTGCCAGCAGCTTGGTTCAGGGGGAAGCTTTCTTT.

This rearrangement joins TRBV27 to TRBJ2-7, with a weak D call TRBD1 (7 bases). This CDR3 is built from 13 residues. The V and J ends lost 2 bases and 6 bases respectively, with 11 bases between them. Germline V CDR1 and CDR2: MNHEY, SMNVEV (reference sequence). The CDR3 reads CASSLQGGAEQYF. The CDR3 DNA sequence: TGTGCCAGCAGTTTACAGGGGGGCGCCGAGCAGTACTTC.

This CDR3 reads CASSQVKYPHSEAFF. CDR3 DNA: TGCGCCAGCAGCCAAGTCAAGTACCCCCATTCTGAAGCTTTCTTT. The V and J genes are TRBV4-1 and TRBJ1-1; D not resolved. CDR1 is MGHRA, CDR2 YSYEKL, per germline. The CDR3 spans 15 residues. V shed 1 base and J shed 6 bases, with 15 bases lying between them.

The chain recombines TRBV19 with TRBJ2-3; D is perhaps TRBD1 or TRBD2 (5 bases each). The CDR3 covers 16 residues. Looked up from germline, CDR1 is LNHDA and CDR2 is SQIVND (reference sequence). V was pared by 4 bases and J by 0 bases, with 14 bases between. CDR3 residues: CASSTRDVASTDTQYF. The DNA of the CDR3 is TGTGCCAGTAGTACTCGGGACGTCGCTAGCACAGATACGCAGTATTTT. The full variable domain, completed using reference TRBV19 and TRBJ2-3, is DGGITQSPKYLFRKEGQNVTLSCEQNLNHDAMYWYRQDPGQGLRLIYYSQIVNDFQKGDIAEGYSVSREKKESFPLTVTSAQKNPTAFYLCASSTRDVASTDTQYFGPGTRLTVL.

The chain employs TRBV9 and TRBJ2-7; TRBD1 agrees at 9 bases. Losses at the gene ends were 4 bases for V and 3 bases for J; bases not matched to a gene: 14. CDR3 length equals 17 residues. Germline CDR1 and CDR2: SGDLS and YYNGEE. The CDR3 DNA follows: TGTGCCAGCAGCTCCCGCCCCGGGACAGGGAGGGGCTACGAGCAGTACTTC. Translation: CASSSRPGTGRGYEQYF.

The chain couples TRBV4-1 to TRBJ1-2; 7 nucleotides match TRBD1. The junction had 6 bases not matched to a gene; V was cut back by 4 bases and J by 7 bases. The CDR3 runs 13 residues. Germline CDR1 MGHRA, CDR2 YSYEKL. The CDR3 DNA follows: TGCGCCAGCAGCCGTTCGACAGGGAGTGGCTACACCTTC. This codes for CASSRSTGSGYTF.

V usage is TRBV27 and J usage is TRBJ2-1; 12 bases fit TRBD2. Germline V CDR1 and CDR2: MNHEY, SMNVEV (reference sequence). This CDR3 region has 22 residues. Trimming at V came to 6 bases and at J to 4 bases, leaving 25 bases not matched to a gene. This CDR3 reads CASSPTTGLPPFLAGGYNEQFF. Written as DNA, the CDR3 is TGTGCCAGCAGCCCCACCACGGGACTTCCTCCCTTCCTAGCGGGAGGGTACAATGAGCAGTTCTTC.

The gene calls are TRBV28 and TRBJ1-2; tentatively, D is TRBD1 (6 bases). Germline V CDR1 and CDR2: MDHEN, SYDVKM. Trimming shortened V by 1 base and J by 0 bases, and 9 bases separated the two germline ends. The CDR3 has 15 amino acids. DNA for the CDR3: TGTGCCAGCAGTTTATTCGGGACACCTAACTATGGCTACACCTTC. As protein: CASSLFGTPNYGYTF.

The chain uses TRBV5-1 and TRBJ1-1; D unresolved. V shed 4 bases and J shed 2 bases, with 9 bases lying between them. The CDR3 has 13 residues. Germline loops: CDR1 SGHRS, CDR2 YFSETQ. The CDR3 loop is CASSPSLNTEAFF. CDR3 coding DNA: TGCGCCAGCAGCCCTTCACTAAACACTGAAGCTTTCTTT.

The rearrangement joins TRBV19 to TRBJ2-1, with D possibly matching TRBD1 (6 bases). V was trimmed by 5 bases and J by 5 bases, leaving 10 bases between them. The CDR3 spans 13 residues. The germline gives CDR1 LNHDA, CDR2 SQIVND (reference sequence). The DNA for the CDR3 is TGTGCCAGTAGTCTAGGGGGTCACAATGAGCAGTTCTTC. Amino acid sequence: CASSLGGHNEQFF.

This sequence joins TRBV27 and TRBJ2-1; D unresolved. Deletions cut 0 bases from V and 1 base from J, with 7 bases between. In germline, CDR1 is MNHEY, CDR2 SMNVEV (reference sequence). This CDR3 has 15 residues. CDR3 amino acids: CASSLSLGSYNEQFF. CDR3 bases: TGTGCCAGCAGTTTATCGCTGGGGTCCTACAATGAGCAGTTCTTC.

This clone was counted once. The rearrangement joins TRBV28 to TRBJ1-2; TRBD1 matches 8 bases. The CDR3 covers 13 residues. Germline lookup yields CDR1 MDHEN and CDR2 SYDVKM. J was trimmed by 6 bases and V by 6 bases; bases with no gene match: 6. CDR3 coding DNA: TGTGCCAGCAGATGGACAGGGTTGAATGGCTACACCTTC. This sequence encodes CASRWTGLNGYTF.

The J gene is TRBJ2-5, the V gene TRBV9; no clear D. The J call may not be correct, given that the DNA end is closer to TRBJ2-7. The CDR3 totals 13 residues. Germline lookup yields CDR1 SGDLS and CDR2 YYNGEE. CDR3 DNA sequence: TGTGCCAGCAGCGTCTTTGTCGAAAGCGAGCAGTACTTC. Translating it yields CASSVFVESEQYF.

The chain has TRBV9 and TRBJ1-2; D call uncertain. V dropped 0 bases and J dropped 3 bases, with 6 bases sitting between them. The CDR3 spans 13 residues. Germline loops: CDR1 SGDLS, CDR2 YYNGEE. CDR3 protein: CASSVGEDYGYTF. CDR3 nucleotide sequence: TGTGCCAGCAGCGTAGGCGAGGACTATGGCTACACCTTC. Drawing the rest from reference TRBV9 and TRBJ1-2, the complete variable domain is DSGVTQTPKHLITATGQRVTLRCSPRSGDLSVYWYQQSLDQGLQFLIQYYNGEERAKGNILERFSAQQFPDLHSELNLSSLELGDSALYFCASSVGEDYGYTFGSGTRLTVV.

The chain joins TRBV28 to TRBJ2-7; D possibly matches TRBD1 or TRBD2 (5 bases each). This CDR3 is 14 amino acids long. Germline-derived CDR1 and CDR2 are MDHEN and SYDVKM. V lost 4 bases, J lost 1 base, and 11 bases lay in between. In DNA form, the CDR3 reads TGTGCCAGCAGTTGGGACGGAAGATCCTACGAGCAGTACTTC. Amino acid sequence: CASSWDGRSYEQYF.

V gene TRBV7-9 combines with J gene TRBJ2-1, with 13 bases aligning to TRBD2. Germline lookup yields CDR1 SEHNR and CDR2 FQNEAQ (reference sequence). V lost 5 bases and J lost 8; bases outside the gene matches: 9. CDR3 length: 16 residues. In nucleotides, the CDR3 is TGTGCCAGCAGCCCTACTAGCGGGAGGGCCGTCGATGAGCAGTTCTTC. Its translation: CASSPTSGRAVDEQFF.

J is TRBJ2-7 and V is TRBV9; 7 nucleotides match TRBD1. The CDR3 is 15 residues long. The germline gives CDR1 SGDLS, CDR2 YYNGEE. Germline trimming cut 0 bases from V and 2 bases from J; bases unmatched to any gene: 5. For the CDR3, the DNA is TGTGCCAGCAGCGTAGCTGAAGGGGGCACCTACGAGCAGTACTTC. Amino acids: CASSVAEGGTYEQYF. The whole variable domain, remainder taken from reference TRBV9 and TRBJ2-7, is DSGVTQTPKHLITATGQRVTLRCSPRSGDLSVYWYQQSLDQGLQFLIQYYNGEERAKGNILERFSAQQFPDLHSELNLSSLELGDSALYFCASSVAEGGTYEQYFGPGTRLTVT.

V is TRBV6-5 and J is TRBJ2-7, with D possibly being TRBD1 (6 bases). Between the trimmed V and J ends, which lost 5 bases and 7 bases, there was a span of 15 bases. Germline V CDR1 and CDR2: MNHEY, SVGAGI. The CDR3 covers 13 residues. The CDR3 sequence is CASSEHRAGEQYF. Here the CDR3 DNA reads TGTGCCAGCAGTGAGCACAGGGCCGGGGAGCAGTACTTC.

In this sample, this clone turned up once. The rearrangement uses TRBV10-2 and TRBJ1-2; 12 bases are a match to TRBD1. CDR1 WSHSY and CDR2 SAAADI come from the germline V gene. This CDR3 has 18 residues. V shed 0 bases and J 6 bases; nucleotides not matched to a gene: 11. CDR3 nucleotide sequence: TGCGCCAGCAGTGAGTCAGGGACAGGGGGCGCTTTCGGTCATGGCTACACCTTC. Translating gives CASSESGTGGAFGHGYTF.

For the CDR3, the DNA is TGTGCCAGCAGTTACTCTCTCCGGACCTACAATGAGCAGTTCTTC. It specifies CASSYSLRTYNEQFF. The chain couples TRBV6-5 to TRBJ2-1; D remains unclear. The germline V gene encodes CDR1 MNHEY and CDR2 SVGAGI. V was pared by 0 bases and J by 2 bases, with 8 bases between. This CDR3 has 15 amino acids.

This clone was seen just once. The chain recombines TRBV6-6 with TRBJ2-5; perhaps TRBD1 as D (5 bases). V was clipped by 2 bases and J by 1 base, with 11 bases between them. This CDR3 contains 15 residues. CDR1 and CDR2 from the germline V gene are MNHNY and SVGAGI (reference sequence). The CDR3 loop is CASSYLRTTQETQYF. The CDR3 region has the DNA TGTGCCAGCAGTTACCTCCGGACAACCCAAGAGACCCAGTACTTC.

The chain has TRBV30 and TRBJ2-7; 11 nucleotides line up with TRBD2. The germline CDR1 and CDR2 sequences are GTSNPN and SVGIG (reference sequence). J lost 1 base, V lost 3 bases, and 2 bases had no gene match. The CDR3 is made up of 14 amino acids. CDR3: CAWRGTSGSYEQYF. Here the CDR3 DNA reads TGTGCCTGGAGGGGGACTAGCGGTTCCTACGAGCAGTACTTC.